Given below is one TCR beta chain in context. In the original processing: By means of reference gene primer amplification, nucleated cell counts were estimated. The protocol was immunoSEQ multiplex PCR, while the TCRdb copy is restricted to in-frame clones and leaves out a portion. That table furnishes V, J and clone size, whereas the DNA furnished D and trimming. The profile shows about 110,000 clones, approximately 90% of them singletons. The data originate from a study of blood T cell repertoires in COVID-19. Study information: There were acute and convalescent COVID-19 samples, and they came from the United States, Italy and Spain. T cells, B-cell-depleted T cells, or PBMCs supplied cDNA or gDNA.

This sequence originates from a human donor in a cohort sampled during active COVID-19. Sequencing was carried out using peripheral blood.

This CDR3 reads CASSVKGWNTF. CDR3 nucleotides: TGTGCCAGCAGTGTAAAGGGGTGGAACACCTTC. This chain uses TRBV28 with TRBJ1-2; TRBD1 is a possible D gene (5 bases). Germline CDR1 is MDHEN and CDR2 is SYDVKM. This CDR3 spans 11 amino acids. V was pared by 5 bases and J by 12 bases, with 13 bases between.